One and the same sample provided the 7 T cell receptor beta chains below, sequenced in a study of T cell repertoires in cytomegalovirus infection. TCRdb fed the reads into MiXCR, producing one record per CDR3 protein. The table records some 680,000 distinct CDR3 sequences, roughly a third of them present only once. The sequenced material came from PBMCs. These receptors came from a human donor in good health (CMV status not recorded). Some clones in this sample may be carry-over from other donors' samples.

The chain carries TRBV4-1 and TRBJ1-2; TRBD1 is a possible D gene (5 bases). Trimming removed 4 bases at V and 3 bases at J, with 15 bases between. This CDR3 spans 15 amino acids. Per germline, CDR1 MGHRA and CDR2 YSYEKL. CDR3 nucleotide sequence: TGCGCCAGCAGCCCTAGCCAGGGCCGGGACTATGGCTACACCTTC. Residues: CASSPSQGRDYGYTF.

This clonotype has just a few counts. CDR3: CASSIRRDLNTGELFF. In DNA, the CDR3 is TGTGCCAGTAGTATTCGCAGGGACTTGAACACCGGGGAGCTGTTTTTT. This chain links TRBV19 with TRBJ2-2, with D maybe TRBD2 (6 bases). This CDR3 is built from 16 residues. V shed 3 bases and J shed 1 base, with 12 bases lying between them. Germline CDR1 reads LNHDA; CDR2 reads SQIVND (reference sequence). Supplemented by reference TRBV19 and TRBJ2-2, the full variable domain reads DGGITQSPKYLFRKEGQNVTLSCEQNLNHDAMYWYRQDPGQGLRLIYYSQIVNDFQKGDIAEGYSVSREKKESFPLTVTSAQKNPTAFYLCASSIRRDLNTGELFFGEGSRLTVL.

This clonotype was seen ten or more times. The rearrangement uses TRBV7-2 and TRBJ2-7, with D perhaps TRBD1 (6 bases). The length of the CDR3 is 14 residues. In germline, CDR1 is SGHTA, CDR2 FQGNSA. With 3 bases removed from V and 3 bases from J, the gap between germline ends came to 12 bases. CDR3: CASSFGAGDYEQYF. The DNA for the CDR3 is TGTGCCAGCAGCTTTGGGGCAGGGGACTACGAGCAGTACTTC.

A word on this clonotype: One end of the junction varies from germline; a read error may be responsible. The chain combines TRBV7-7 with TRBJ2-6, with D tentatively TRBD1 (5 bases). Germline V gene lookup returns CDR1 SSHAT and CDR2 FNYEAQ (reference sequence). CDR3 length: 18 amino acids. Written as DNA, the CDR3 is TGTGCTAGCAGCCAAAAGCGACAGTGTTTCTCTGGGGCCAACGTCCTGACTTTC. This codes for CASSQKRQCFSGANVLTF.

V is TRBV29-1 and J is TRBJ2-3; TRBD2 matches at 8 bases. The J segment lost 0 bases and the V segment lost 6 bases, leaving 11 bases of the junction unmatched. The V gene's germline CDR1 is SQVTM and CDR2 ANQGSEA. There are 16 residues in the CDR3. This CDR3 is CSVGGADSGSTDTQYF. Written as DNA, the CDR3 is TGCAGCGTCGGGGGGGCGGATAGCGGAAGCACAGATACGCAGTATTTT.

This clonotype was seen many times. The rearrangement joins TRBV10-3 to TRBJ2-1, with D possibly being TRBD1 or TRBD2 (5 bases each). The CDR3 spans 16 residues. The V and J ends lost 8 bases and 0 bases respectively, with 17 bases between them. The germline V gene has CDR1 ENHRY and CDR2 SYGVKD. CDR3 amino acids: CAIRTSGTGSYNEQFF. The CDR3 coding sequence is TGTGCCATCCGAACGAGCGGAACAGGCTCCTACAATGAGCAGTTCTTC.

This clonotype was counted a few times. The chain uses TRBV20-1 and TRBJ1-6; TRBD1 aligns across 10 bases. CDR3 length equals 17 residues. CDR1 and CDR2 from the germline V gene are DFQATT and SNEGSKA (reference sequence). J gave up 10 bases and V 2 bases, and 14 bases lay outside the gene matches. The CDR3 protein is CSARIMTGGGSGSPLHF. CDR3 nucleotide sequence: TGCAGTGCTAGAATAATGACAGGGGGCGGGAGTGGATCACCCCTCCACTTT.